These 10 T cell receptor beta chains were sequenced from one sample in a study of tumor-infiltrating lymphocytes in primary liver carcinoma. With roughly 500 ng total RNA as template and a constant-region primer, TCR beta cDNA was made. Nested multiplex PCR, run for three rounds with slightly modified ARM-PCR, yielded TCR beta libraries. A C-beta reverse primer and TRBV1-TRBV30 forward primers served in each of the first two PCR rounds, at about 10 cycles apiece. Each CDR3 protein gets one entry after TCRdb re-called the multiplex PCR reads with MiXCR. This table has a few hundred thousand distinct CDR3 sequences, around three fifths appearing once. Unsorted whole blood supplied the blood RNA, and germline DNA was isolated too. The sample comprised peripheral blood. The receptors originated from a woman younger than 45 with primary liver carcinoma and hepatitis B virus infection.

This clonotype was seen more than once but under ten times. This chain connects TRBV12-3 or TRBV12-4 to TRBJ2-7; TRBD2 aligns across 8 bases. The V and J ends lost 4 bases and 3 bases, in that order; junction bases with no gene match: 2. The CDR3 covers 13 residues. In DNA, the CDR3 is TGTGCCAGCAGTTCCCGGGGGGGCTACGAGCAGTACTTC. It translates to CASSSRGGYEQYF.

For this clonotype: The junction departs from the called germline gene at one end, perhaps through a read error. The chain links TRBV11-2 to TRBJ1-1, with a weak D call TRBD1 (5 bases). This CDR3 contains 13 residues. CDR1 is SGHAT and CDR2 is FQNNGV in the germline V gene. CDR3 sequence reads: CVSSLGEDTEAFF. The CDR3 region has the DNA TGTGTCAGCAGCTTGGGGGAGGACACTGAAGCTTTCTTT.

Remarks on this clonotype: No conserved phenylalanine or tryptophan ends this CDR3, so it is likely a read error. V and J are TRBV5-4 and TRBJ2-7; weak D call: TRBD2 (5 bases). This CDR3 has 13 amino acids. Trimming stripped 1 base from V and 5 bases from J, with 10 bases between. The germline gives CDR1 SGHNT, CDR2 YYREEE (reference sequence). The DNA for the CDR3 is TGTGCCAGCAGCTTGAGAGGGTGTGACGAGCAGTACCTC. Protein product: CASSLRGCDEQYL.

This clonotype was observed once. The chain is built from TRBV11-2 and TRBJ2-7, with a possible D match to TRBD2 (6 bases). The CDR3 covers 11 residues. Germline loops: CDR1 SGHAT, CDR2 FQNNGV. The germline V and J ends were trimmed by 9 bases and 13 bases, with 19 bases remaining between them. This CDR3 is CASRRGYGQYF. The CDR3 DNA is TGTGCCAGTAGGAGGGGCTACGGGCAATACTTC.

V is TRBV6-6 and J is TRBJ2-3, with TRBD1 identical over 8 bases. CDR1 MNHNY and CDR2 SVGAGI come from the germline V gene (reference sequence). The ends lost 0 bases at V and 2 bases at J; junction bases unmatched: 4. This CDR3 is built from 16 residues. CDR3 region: CASSYSTGAVTDTQYF. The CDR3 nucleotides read TGTGCCAGCAGTTACTCGACAGGGGCCGTCACAGATACGCAGTATTTT.

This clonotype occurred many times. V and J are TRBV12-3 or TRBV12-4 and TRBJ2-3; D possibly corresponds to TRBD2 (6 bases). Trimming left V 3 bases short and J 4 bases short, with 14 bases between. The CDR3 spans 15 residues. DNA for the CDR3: TGTGCCAGCAGTTTGTCCGGGAGTGGAGCAGATACGCAGTATTTT. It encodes CASSLSGSGADTQYF.

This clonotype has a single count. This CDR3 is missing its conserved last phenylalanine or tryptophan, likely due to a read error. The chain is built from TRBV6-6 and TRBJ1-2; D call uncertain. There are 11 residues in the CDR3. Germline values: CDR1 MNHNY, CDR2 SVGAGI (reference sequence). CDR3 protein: CVSSLGRGYTI. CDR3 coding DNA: TGTGTCAGCAGCCTAGGGCGAGGCTACACCATC.

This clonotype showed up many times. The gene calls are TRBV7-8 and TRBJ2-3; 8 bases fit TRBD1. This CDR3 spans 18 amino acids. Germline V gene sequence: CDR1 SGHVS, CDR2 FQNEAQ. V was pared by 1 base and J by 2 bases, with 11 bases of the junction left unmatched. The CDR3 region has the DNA TGTGCCAGCAGCTTAGTTTCCCTCGGGACAGGAGACACAGATACGCAGTATTTT. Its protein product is CASSLVSLGTGDTDTQYF. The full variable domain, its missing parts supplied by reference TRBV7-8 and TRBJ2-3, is GAGVSQSPRYKVAKRGQDVALRCDPISGHVSLFWYQQALGQGPEFLTYFQNEAQLDKSGLPSDRFFAERPEGSVSTLKIQRTQQEDSAVYLCASSLVSLGTGDTDTQYFGPGTRLTVL.

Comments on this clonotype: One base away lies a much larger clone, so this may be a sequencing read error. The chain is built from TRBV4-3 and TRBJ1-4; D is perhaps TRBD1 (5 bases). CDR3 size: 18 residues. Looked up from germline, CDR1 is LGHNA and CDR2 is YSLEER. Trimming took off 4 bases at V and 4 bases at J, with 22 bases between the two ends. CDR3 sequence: CASSRDPPGLRNNEKLFF. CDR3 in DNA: TGCGCCAGCAGCCGAGATCCGCCGGGGCTAAGGAATAATGAAAAACTGTTTTTT.

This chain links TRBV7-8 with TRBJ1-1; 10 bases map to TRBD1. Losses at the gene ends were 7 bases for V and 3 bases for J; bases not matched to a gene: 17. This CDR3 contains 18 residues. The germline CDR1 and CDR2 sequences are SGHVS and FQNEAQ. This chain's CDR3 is CASIKYAGTGVIYTEAFF. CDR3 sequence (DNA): TGTGCCAGCATTAAGTATGCCGGGACAGGGGTCATATACACTGAAGCTTTCTTT.